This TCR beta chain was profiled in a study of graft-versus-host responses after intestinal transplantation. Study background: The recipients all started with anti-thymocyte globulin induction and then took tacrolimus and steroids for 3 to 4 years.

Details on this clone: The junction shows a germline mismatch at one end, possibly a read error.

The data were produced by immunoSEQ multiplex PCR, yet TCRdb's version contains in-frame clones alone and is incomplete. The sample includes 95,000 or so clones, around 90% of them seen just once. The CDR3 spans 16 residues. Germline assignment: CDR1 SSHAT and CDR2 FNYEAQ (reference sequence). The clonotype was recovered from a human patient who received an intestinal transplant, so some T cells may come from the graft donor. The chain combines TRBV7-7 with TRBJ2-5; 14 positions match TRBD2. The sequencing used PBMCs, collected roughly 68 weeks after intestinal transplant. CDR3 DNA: TGTGCTAGCAGCCCCTGGACTAGCGGGGGGTTGGAGACCCAGTACTTC. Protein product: CASSPWTSGGLETQYF.